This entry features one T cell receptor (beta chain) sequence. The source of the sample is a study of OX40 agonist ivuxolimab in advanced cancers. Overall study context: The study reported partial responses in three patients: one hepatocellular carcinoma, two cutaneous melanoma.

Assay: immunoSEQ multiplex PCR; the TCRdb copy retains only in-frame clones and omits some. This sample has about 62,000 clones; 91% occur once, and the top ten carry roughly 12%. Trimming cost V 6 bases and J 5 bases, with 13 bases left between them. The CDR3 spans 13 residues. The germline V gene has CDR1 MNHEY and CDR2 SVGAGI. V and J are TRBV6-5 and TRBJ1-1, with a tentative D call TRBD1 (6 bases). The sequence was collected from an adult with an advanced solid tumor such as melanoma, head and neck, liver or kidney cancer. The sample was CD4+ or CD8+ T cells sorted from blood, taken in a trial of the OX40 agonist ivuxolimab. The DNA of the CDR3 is TGTGCCAGCAGCGTATTACAGGGTACTGAAGCTTTCTTT. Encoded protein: CASSVLQGTEAFF.